This T cell receptor (beta chain) originates from a study of control samples from healthy donors and cancer patients. The CDR3 is made up of 17 amino acids. CDR1 SGHDT and CDR2 YYEEEE come from the germline V gene. The J segment lost 2 bases and the V segment lost 4 bases, leaving 9 bases of the junction unmatched. Assay: immunoSEQ multiplex PCR; the TCRdb copy retains only in-frame clones and omits some. Of 150,000 or so clones in the sample, approximately 94% were seen once. Sequencing used blood. The clonotype originates from a middle-aged man in good health. This chain joins TRBV5-6 and TRBJ2-1; TRBD2 aligns across 10 bases. This CDR3 reads CASSTAPSGGPYNEQFF. The CDR3 region has the DNA TGTGCCAGCAGCACTGCTCCTAGCGGGGGTCCCTACAATGAGCAGTTCTTC.